This T cell receptor beta chain was sequenced in a study of T cell changes during pregnancy in multiple sclerosis. Data came from immunoSEQ multiplex PCR; TCRdb stores just in-frame clones and leaves some out. The table has 85,000 to 90,000 clones, 94% seen once; the top ten hold over 1.5%. From germline, CDR1 is SGHNT and CDR2 YENEEA. The CDR3 totals 15 residues. The ends lost 5 bases at V and 0 bases at J; junction bases unmatched: 3. V usage is TRBV11-3 and J usage is TRBJ2-7, with 11 bases fitting TRBD2. The TCR comes from a female donor in good health, enrolled as a control in a pregnancy study. The starting material was peripheral blood, obtained after pregnancy. In nucleotides, the CDR3 is TGTGCCAGCAGCCGGGGACTAGCGGCCTCCTACGAGCAGTACTTC. Amino acids: CASSRGLAASYEQYF. The complete variable domain, with remaining parts taken from reference TRBV11-3 and TRBJ2-7, reads EAGVVQSPRYKIIEKKQPVAFWCNPISGHNTLYWYLQNLGQGPELLIRYENEEAVDDSQLPKDRFSAERLKGVDSTLKIQPAELGDSAVYLCASSRGLAASYEQYFGPGTRLTVT.